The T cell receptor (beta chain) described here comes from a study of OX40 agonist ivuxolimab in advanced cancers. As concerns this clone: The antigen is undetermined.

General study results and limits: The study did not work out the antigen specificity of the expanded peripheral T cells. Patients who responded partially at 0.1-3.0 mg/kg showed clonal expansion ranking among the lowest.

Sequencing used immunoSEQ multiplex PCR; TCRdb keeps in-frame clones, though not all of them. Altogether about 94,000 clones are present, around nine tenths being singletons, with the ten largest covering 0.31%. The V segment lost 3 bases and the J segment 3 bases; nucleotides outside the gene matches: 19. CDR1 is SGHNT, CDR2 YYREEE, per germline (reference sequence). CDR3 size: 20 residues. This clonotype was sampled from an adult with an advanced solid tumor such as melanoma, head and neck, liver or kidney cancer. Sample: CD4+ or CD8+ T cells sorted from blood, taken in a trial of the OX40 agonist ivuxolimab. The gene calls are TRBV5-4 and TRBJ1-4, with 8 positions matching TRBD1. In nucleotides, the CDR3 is TGTGCCAGCAGCTCCCCGGGACAGGTGGGGGCTGGGACATCTAATGAAAAACTGTTTTTT. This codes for CASSSPGQVGAGTSNEKLFF.